The T cell receptor beta chain described here comes from a study of T cell repertoires in cytomegalovirus infection. The wider study: Matching HLA type, along with CMV infection, was indicated by public TCR beta signatures.

V was cut by 1 base and J by 5 bases, with 11 bases left in between. Germline CDR1 SGHTA, CDR2 FQGNSA. This CDR3 contains 14 residues. Note on this clonotype: The antigen is not known.

Points from the study as a whole: CMV-specific TCR beta clonotypes restricted by HLA-C were the ones dominating the ex vivo response. Summed public TCR beta family frequency identified CMV carriers bearing the relevant HLA.

TCRdb reprocessed the reads via MiXCR and lists one record per CDR3 protein. This table holds some 220,000 distinct CDR3 sequences, approximately 13% found once. The chain joins TRBV7-2 to TRBJ1-2; the D is unclear. Sequences were obtained from PBMCs. This receptor was obtained from a human donor in good health (CMV status not recorded). Some clones in this sample may be carry-over from other donors' samples. CDR3 sequence (DNA): TGTGCCAGCAGCTTAGGAGGGATTCGGTATGGCTACACCTTC. This sequence encodes CASSLGGIRYGYTF.